Presented here are 32 T cell receptor beta chains from one specimen sequenced in a study of cytomegalovirus exposure and HLA in healthy donors (dated 2017 in TCRdb). The library was built by means of the immunoSEQ multiplex PCR assay. The multiplex PCR relied on a mix of 60 forward primers for TCR Vbeta segments and 13 reverse primers for TCR Jbeta segments. Held by TCRdb, this immuneACCESS table contains in-frame sequences only and omits some clones. Under half of the omission traces to an unresolved V gene where checked; the cause of the rest is unknown. The table for this sample records 100,000 to 150,000 clones. The ten largest account for about 2.2% of the sample. What was sequenced was PBMCs. The source of these receptors is a man aged 40-49 years in good health and CMV-seronegative.

The rearrangement links TRBV30 to TRBJ1-2; D is unresolved. The CDR3 is 11 residues long. Between the trimmed V and J ends, which lost 5 bases and 4 bases, there was a span of 8 bases. CDR1 is GTSNPN, CDR2 SVGIG, per germline (reference sequence). CDR3 sequence: CAWGQSYGYTF. Written as DNA, the CDR3 is TGTGCCTGGGGGCAGTCCTATGGCTACACCTTC.

V is TRBV7-9 and J is TRBJ1-6; D gene uncertain. Trimming took 0 bases from V and 10 from J, leaving 22 bases between them. The CDR3 length is 18 residues. Germline CDR1 and CDR2: SEHNR and FQNEAQ (reference sequence). CDR3 residues: CASSLAYGGGGLGSPLHF. The CDR3 DNA follows: TGTGCCAGCAGCTTAGCGTATGGAGGAGGCGGTCTAGGATCACCCCTCCACTTT.

The V and J genes are TRBV4-2 and TRBJ2-1, with TRBD2 matching over 14 bases. Trimming took 1 base from V and 7 from J; bases not matched to a gene: 3. Germline V gene lookup returns CDR1 LGHNA and CDR2 YNFKEQ. CDR3 size: 16 residues. In nucleotides, the CDR3 is TGTGCCAGCAGCCAAGGACTAGCGGGAGGGTATAATGAGCAGTTCTTC. Translated: CASSQGLAGGYNEQFF.

The chain couples TRBV11-2 to TRBJ1-5; no clear D. Per germline, CDR1 SGHAT and CDR2 FQNNGV. The CDR3 has 16 amino acids. V lost 4 bases and J 0 bases, leaving 13 bases between the germline ends. The CDR3 region has the DNA TGTGCCAGCAGCTCCGGGGAAAGGTATAGCAATCAGCCCCAGCATTTT. It specifies CASSSGERYSNQPQHF.

V usage is TRBV21-1 and J usage is TRBJ1-5. TRBV21-1 is marked as a pseudogene. This CDR3 is built from 16 residues. CDR3 bases: TGTGCCAGCAGCAAAGCGCGCTTCGACACGGGACAGCCCCAGCATTTT. It specifies CASSKARFDTGQPQHF.

The V call is TRBV9, the J call TRBJ2-3; 16 bases agree with TRBD2. This CDR3 has 17 residues. V dropped 4 bases and J dropped 6; count of bases not matched to a gene: 8. Germline CDR1 SGDLS, CDR2 YYNGEE. The CDR3 bases are TGTGCCAGCAGCCTCGGGACTAGCGGGAGGGCCAGGGATACGCAGTATTTT. Protein sequence: CASSLGTSGRARDTQYF. The variable domain in full, with the rest retrieved from reference TRBV9 and TRBJ2-3, is DSGVTQTPKHLITATGQRVTLRCSPRSGDLSVYWYQQSLDQGLQFLIQYYNGEERAKGNILERFSAQQFPDLHSELNLSSLELGDSALYFCASSLGTSGRARDTQYFGPGTRLTVL.

The J gene is TRBJ2-1, the V gene TRBV2; 8 bases align to TRBD2. The germline V gene has CDR1 SNHLY and CDR2 FYNNEI. CDR3 size: 15 residues. The V segment lost 4 bases and the J segment 2 bases; nucleotides outside the gene matches: 4. CDR3 nucleotides: TGTGCCAGCAGTGCCAGCGGGAGCCCCTACAATGAGCAGTTCTTC. This encodes CASSASGSPYNEQFF.

The chain has TRBV7-9 and TRBJ1-2; D is ambiguous. CDR1 SEHNR and CDR2 FQNEAQ come from the germline V gene (reference sequence). The ends were cut back, 6 bases at V and 2 bases at J, with 13 bases in the middle. This CDR3 is 14 amino acids long. The CDR3 here is CASSLLLGNYGYTF. CDR3 nucleotide sequence: TGTGCCAGCAGTTTGTTGTTGGGCAACTATGGCTACACCTTC.

The chain carries TRBV6-5 and TRBJ2-7; 7 bases align to TRBD2. CDR1 and CDR2 (germline): MNHEY, SVGAGI. The J segment lost 7 bases and the V segment lost 5 bases, leaving 11 bases of the junction unmatched. The CDR3 extends over 14 amino acids. The CDR3 spells CASSGGGRLREQYF. The CDR3 DNA is TGTGCCAGCAGTGGGGGAGGGCGTCTGCGGGAGCAGTACTTC.

Remarks on this clone: Mismatch with germline at one junction end may stem from a read error. The rearrangement uses TRBV7-7 and TRBJ2-1, with TRBD2 identical over 11 bases. Germline CDR1 and CDR2: SSHAT and FNYEAQ (reference sequence). The CDR3 has 16 amino acids. The CDR3 nucleotides read TGTGCTAGCAGCTTAGGGTTAGCGGGAGGGTCCGATGAGCAGTTCTTC. Translated: CASSLGLAGGSDEQFF. Based on the CDR3 plus reference TRBV7-7 and TRBJ2-1, the full variable domain is GAGVSQSPRYKVTKRGQDVTLRCDPISSHATLYWYQQALGQGPEFLTYFNYEAQPDKSGLPSDRFSAERPEGSISTLTIQRTEQRDSAMYRCASSLGLAGGSDEQFFGPGTRLTVL.

J is TRBJ2-7 and V is TRBV19, with no clear D. Germline V gene lookup returns CDR1 LNHDA and CDR2 SQIVND (reference sequence). Trimming cost V 5 bases and J 0 bases, with 14 bases left between them. This CDR3 comprises 15 residues. The CDR3 spells CASSSRSRSSYEQYF. In DNA, the CDR3 is TGTGCCAGTAGTTCGCGGAGTAGGAGCTCCTACGAGCAGTACTTC.

The chain recombines TRBV6-1 with TRBJ2-2; TRBD2 aligns across 13 bases. The V gene end was trimmed by 4 bases and the J gene end by 5 bases; junction bases not matched to a gene: 7. The germline CDR1 and CDR2 sequences are MNHNS and SASEGT. The CDR3 length is 17 residues. CDR3 loop: CASSVLAGGPGTGELFF. The CDR3 DNA is TGTGCCAGCAGTGTACTAGCGGGAGGGCCGGGTACCGGGGAGCTGTTTTTT.

The CDR3 spells CASSLGQTDSNEKLFF. Here the CDR3 DNA reads TGTGCCAGCAGCTTAGGGCAGACAGACAGTAATGAAAAACTGTTTTTT. The chain couples TRBV7-9 to TRBJ1-4; possibly TRBD1 for D (5 bases). The CDR3 covers 16 residues. CDR1 is SEHNR and CDR2 is FQNEAQ in the germline V gene (reference sequence). The germline V and J ends were trimmed by 1 base and 4 bases, with 13 bases remaining between them.

This chain uses TRBV5-4 with TRBJ1-5, with 10 bases fitting TRBD1. The CDR3 covers 16 residues. With 1 base clipped from V and 3 bases from J, the junction kept 4 bases outside the gene matches. Germline CDR1 and CDR2: SGHNT and YYREEE (reference sequence). CDR3 DNA sequence: TGTGCCAGCAGCTTGACGACAGGGGGCTACAATCAGCCCCAGCATTTT. Its protein product is CASSLTTGGYNQPQHF.

The chain carries TRBV19 and TRBJ2-4, with D hard to call. The CDR3 extends over 15 amino acids. Germline lookup yields CDR1 LNHDA and CDR2 SQIVND (reference sequence). V gave up 0 bases and J gave up 6 bases, with 12 bases separating them. In DNA form, the CDR3 reads TGTGCCAGTAGTATAGATCTAGGCGGCAGAAACATTCAGTACTTC. Amino acid sequence: CASSIDLGGRNIQYF. Full variable domain (outside the CDR3, taken from reference TRBV19 and TRBJ2-4): DGGITQSPKYLFRKEGQNVTLSCEQNLNHDAMYWYRQDPGQGLRLIYYSQIVNDFQKGDIAEGYSVSREKKESFPLTVTSAQKNPTAFYLCASSIDLGGRNIQYFGAGTRLSVL.

The CDR3 loop reads CAISLGGASTEAFF. Written as DNA, the CDR3 is TGTGCCATCAGCTTAGGAGGGGCGAGCACTGAAGCTTTCTTT. This sequence joins TRBV10-3 and TRBJ1-1, with a possible D match to TRBD1 (5 bases). CDR1 is ENHRY and CDR2 is SYGVKD in the germline V gene. The CDR3 is 14 amino acids. With 6 bases removed from V and 4 bases from J, the gap between germline ends came to 15 bases.

V is TRBV7-9 and J is TRBJ2-5; possible D gene TRBD1, 6 bases. This CDR3 has 15 amino acids. V lost 2 bases and J 2 bases, leaving 12 bases between the germline ends. From germline, CDR1 is SEHNR and CDR2 FQNEAQ (reference sequence). The CDR3 coding sequence is TGTGCCAGCAGCTTACCCACAGGGCCTCAAGAGACCCAGTACTTC. Amino acids: CASSLPTGPQETQYF.

The V gene is TRBV6-5, the J gene TRBJ1-6; unclear D gene. Trimming left V 6 bases short and J 7 bases short, with 16 bases between. Per the germline V gene, CDR1 is MNHEY and CDR2 is SVGAGI. The CDR3 runs to 15 residues. The CDR3 is CASRRPGFTNSPLHF. CDR3 coding DNA: TGTGCCAGCAGGCGCCCGGGATTCACAAATTCACCCCTCCACTTT.

The J gene is TRBJ1-5, the V gene TRBV6-6, with D unclear. CDR3 length: 13 amino acids. In germline, CDR1 is MNHNY, CDR2 SVGAGI (reference sequence). The V end lost 7 bases, the J end lost 1 base, and 8 bases lay between the germline ends. The CDR3 spells CASTPFSNQPQHF. In DNA, the CDR3 is TGTGCCAGCACCCCGTTCAGCAATCAGCCCCAGCATTTT.

The rearrangement links TRBV6-1 to TRBJ1-1, with D unclear. The CDR3 has 16 residues. V was trimmed by 2 bases and J by 2 bases, leaving 15 bases between them. Per germline, CDR1 MNHNS and CDR2 SASEGT. CDR3 in DNA: TGTGCCAGCAGTGAAAATCTCGGGAAAGTTAACACTGAAGCTTTCTTT. This gives the protein CASSENLGKVNTEAFF.

The V and J genes are TRBV5-6 and TRBJ2-5, with D hard to call. CDR1 SGHDT and CDR2 YYEEEE come from the germline V gene. The V and J ends lost 2 bases and 5 bases respectively, with 13 bases between them. This CDR3 is built from 14 residues. CDR3 coding DNA: TGTGCCAGCAGCTTTTCCGGCCTACAGGAGACCCAGTACTTC. Translating it yields CASSFSGLQETQYF. Full variable domain (missing parts from reference TRBV5-6 and TRBJ2-5): DAGVTQSPTHLIKTRGQQVTLRCSPKSGHDTVSWYQQALGQGPQFIFQYYEEEERQRGNFPDRFSGHQFPNYSSELNVNALLLGDSALYLCASSFSGLQETQYFGPGTRLLVL.

The chain joins TRBV29-1 to TRBJ1-1, with D possibly being TRBD1 (6 bases). This CDR3 region has 14 residues. Germline V lookup: CDR1 SQVTM, CDR2 ANQGSEA. Trimming left V 3 bases short and J 1 base short, with 12 bases between. CDR3 amino acids: CSVEARGGNTEAFF. In nucleotides, the CDR3 is TGCAGCGTTGAGGCCAGGGGTGGGAACACTGAAGCTTTCTTT.

The rearrangement links TRBV5-4 to TRBJ2-2; possible D gene TRBD1, 5 bases. The length of the CDR3 is 15 residues. Germline CDR1 SGHNT, CDR2 YYREEE (reference sequence). V was trimmed by 0 bases and J by 0 bases, leaving 6 bases between them. DNA of the CDR3: TGTGCCAGCAGCTTGGCCAGGGCGAACACCGGGGAGCTGTTTTTT. Protein product: CASSLARANTGELFF.

The gene calls are TRBV27 and TRBJ1-1; 10 bases map to TRBD1. Trimming took 1 base from V and 8 from J; bases not matched to a gene: 10. The CDR3 is 16 residues long. The V gene's germline CDR1 is MNHEY and CDR2 SMNVEV (reference sequence). The CDR3 DNA reads TGTGCCAGCAGTTTATGGTCTGGGACAGGGGCCTTCGAAGCTTTCTTT. This codes for CASSLWSGTGAFEAFF.

The V call is TRBV19, the J call TRBJ2-3, with TRBD2 identical over 12 bases. The CDR3 has 15 residues. V gave up 1 base and J gave up 10 bases; unmatched junction bases: 6. The germline V gene has CDR1 LNHDA and CDR2 SQIVND (reference sequence). CDR3: CASSIVTSGSHAQYF. The DNA of the CDR3 is TGTGCCAGTAGTATAGTGACTAGCGGGAGTCATGCGCAGTATTTT.

The rearrangement uses TRBV5-4 and TRBJ1-1; 8 bases line up with TRBD1. V was pared by 6 bases and J by 5 bases, with 9 bases of the junction left unmatched. Germline V lookup: CDR1 SGHNT, CDR2 YYREEE (reference sequence). CDR3 size: 14 residues. The CDR3: CASILQGAGTEAFF. CDR3 nucleotide sequence: TGTGCCAGCATCCTGCAGGGGGCAGGGACTGAAGCTTTCTTT.

This chain uses TRBV5-8 with TRBJ2-3; 10 nucleotides align to TRBD2. The junction had 12 bases not matched to a gene; V was cut back by 1 base and J by 1 base. The CDR3 has 19 residues. Germline assignment: CDR1 SGHTS and CDR2 YDEGEE. The CDR3 DNA follows: TGTGCCAGCAGCTTGTTTGCTAGCGGGAGATACGGCGGCACAGATACGCAGTATTTT. As protein: CASSLFASGRYGGTDTQYF.

V gene TRBV19 combines with J gene TRBJ2-1, with 10 nucleotides matching TRBD2. CDR3 length: 17 amino acids. Per germline, CDR1 LNHDA and CDR2 SQIVND (reference sequence). Trimming took 5 bases from V and 6 from J; bases not matched to a gene: 13. The CDR3: CASSGWTAGLASNEQFF. For the CDR3, the DNA is TGTGCCAGTAGTGGATGGACAGCGGGACTAGCGAGCAATGAGCAGTTCTTC.

The chain couples TRBV7-9 to TRBJ1-4; D is unclear. The V end was cut by 4 bases, the J end by 4 bases, with 13 bases between. This CDR3 contains 15 residues. Per germline, CDR1 SEHNR and CDR2 FQNEAQ (reference sequence). CDR3 bases: TGTGCCAGCAGCTCCCGCGGGGAGGGTAATGAAAAACTGTTTTTT. Encoded protein: CASSSRGEGNEKLFF.

The chain is built from TRBV5-1 and TRBJ2-1; 10 bases are shared with TRBD2. The CDR3 consists of 16 residues. The V segment lost 5 bases and the J segment 4 bases; nucleotides outside the gene matches: 9. The germline CDR1 and CDR2 sequences are SGHRS and YFSETQ. The CDR3 loop reads CASRLMGTSEYNEQFF. The CDR3 DNA is TGCGCCAGCAGATTGATGGGGACTAGCGAGTACAATGAGCAGTTCTTC.

The rearrangement uses TRBV2 and TRBJ2-1; the match to TRBD2 covers 15 bases. The CDR3 runs to 22 residues. CDR1 is SNHLY and CDR2 is FYNNEI in the germline V gene. The trim removed 4 bases at V and 2 bases at J, leaving 18 bases unmatched. This CDR3 reads CASSGPARRTSGRAIPYNEQFF. For the CDR3, the DNA is TGTGCCAGCAGTGGTCCCGCCCGTCGGACTAGCGGGAGGGCCATCCCCTACAATGAGCAGTTCTTC.

The chain is built from TRBV29-1 and TRBJ2-5, with TRBD2 matching 9 bases. The CDR3 is made up of 16 amino acids. The J segment lost 2 bases and the V segment lost 3 bases, leaving 10 bases of the junction unmatched. Per germline, CDR1 SQVTM and CDR2 ANQGSEA. The CDR3 reads CSVDLKLAGLQETQYF. CDR3 sequence (DNA): TGCAGCGTTGACCTAAAACTAGCGGGTCTACAAGAGACCCAGTACTTC.